A single T cell receptor beta chain is shown here with its context. Its antigen is still unknown. Those patients who had chemo-refractory metastatic non-small-cell lung cancer were given focal radiation along with CTLA-4 blockade through ipilimumab. Produced via immunoSEQ multiplex PCR; TCRdb's table is partial and in-frame only. The top ten clones hold approximately 3.6% of a sample with 45,000 to 55,000 clones, roughly four fifths of them seen once. This specimen comes from a study of radiotherapy plus CTLA-4 blockade in lung cancer. About the research overall: Disease control was present in under 35% of patients, and objective responses in 15% to 20%.

This CDR3 comprises 15 residues. Germline V gene sequence: CDR1 WSHSY, CDR2 SAAADI. J was trimmed by 7 bases and V by 0 bases; bases with no gene match: 8. Broader study findings: There was expansion of tumor-derived TCR clones in blood after radiotherapy plus ipilimumab. With interferon-beta, early dynamics of blood T cell clones were reported to best predict response.

The V call is TRBV10-2, the J call TRBJ2-5; 7 nucleotides match TRBD1. The receptor was derived from a human donor with non-small cell lung cancer who had stable disease on radiotherapy plus ipilimumab. The sequencing here drew on peripheral blood, taken from a patient treated with radiotherapy plus ipilimumab. CDR3 coding DNA: TGCGCCAGCAGTGAGTCAGGAGGAGACAGGGCGACCCAGTACTTC. This sequence encodes CASSESGGDRATQYF.